The next 20 T cell receptor beta chains were all read from a single sample in a study of T-cell reconstitution after alpha-beta-depleted transplantation in children. The TCRbeta library was prepared with unique molecular identifiers. TCRdb analysed the PCR reads with MiXCR anew, one entry per CDR3 protein. The sample lists 250,000 to 400,000 distinct CDR3 sequences; approximately 23% were seen once. The source material was PBMCs, mostly from graft donor cells, sampled 180 days after TCRalphabeta/CD19-depleted stem cell transplant. These receptors were obtained from a male patient aged 5 to 17 who had a stem cell transplant for acute lymphoblastic leukemia, so the T cells may come from the graft donor.

The chain joins TRBV5-1 to TRBJ2-3; 9 nucleotides match TRBD2. J lost 2 bases, V lost 5 bases, and 9 bases had no gene match. The CDR3 is made up of 16 amino acids. Germline CDR1 reads SGHRS; CDR2 reads YFSETQ. CDR3 DNA sequence: TGCGCCAGCAGTTTCCAAAGCGGGAGGCCCACAGATACGCAGTATTTT. Translated: CASSFQSGRPTDTQYF.

The chain has TRBV5-1 and TRBJ1-5; 8 nucleotides line up with TRBD1. This CDR3 region has 18 residues. Per germline, CDR1 SGHRS and CDR2 YFSETQ. After removal of 2 bases from V and 0 bases from J, the junction contained 10 bases not matched to a gene. CDR3: CASSLLAGTGLSNQPQHF. In DNA, the CDR3 is TGCGCCAGCAGCTTACTGGCCGGGACAGGCCTTAGCAATCAGCCCCAGCATTTT.

In its sample, this clonotype was seen a few times. This chain joins TRBV5-6 and TRBJ1-2; the D is unclear. This CDR3 region has 12 residues. Germline V CDR1 and CDR2: SGHDT, YYEEEE. Between the trimmed V and J ends, which lost 1 base and 4 bases, there was a span of 5 bases. The CDR3 spells CASSLRFYGYTF. The CDR3 nucleotides read TGTGCCAGCAGCTTGAGGTTCTATGGCTACACCTTC.

A few counts support this clonotype. This chain links TRBV10-1 with TRBJ2-7, with D maybe TRBD2 (5 bases). V lost 3 bases and J 4 bases, leaving 16 bases between the germline ends. The CDR3 is 15 residues long. Looked up from germline, CDR1 is WNHNN and CDR2 is SYGVQD (reference sequence). CDR3 region: CASSDPRDGFYEQYF. The CDR3 nucleotides are TGCGCCAGCAGTGACCCGAGGGATGGATTTTACGAGCAGTACTTC.

The chain is built from TRBV7-3 and TRBJ2-1, with D unclear. Trimming removed 4 bases at V and 0 bases at J, with 10 bases between. There are 15 residues in the CDR3. From germline, CDR1 is SGHTA and CDR2 FQGTGA. CDR3 protein: CASSSHRGSYNEQFF. The CDR3 bases are TGTGCCAGCAGCTCACACAGAGGCTCCTACAATGAGCAGTTCTTC. The entire variable domain, with the rest obtained from reference TRBV7-3 and TRBJ2-1, is as follows: GAGVSQTPSNKVTEKGKYVELRCDPISGHTALYWYRQSLGQGPEFLIYFQGTGAADDSGLPNDRFFAVRPEGSVSTLKIQRTERGDSAVYLCASSSHRGSYNEQFFGPGTRLTVL.

This clonotype has more than one count but fewer than ten. The V and J genes are TRBV10-3 and TRBJ2-5; TRBD2 might be the D (6 bases). Germline V gene lookup returns CDR1 ENHRY and CDR2 SYGVKD. V was clipped by 2 bases and J by 1 base, with 8 bases between them. This CDR3 is built from 14 residues. CDR3 bases: TGTGCCATCAGTGAGCGGGACTCCCAAGAGACCCAGTACTTC. This translates into CAISERDSQETQYF.

This chain uses TRBV10-2 with TRBJ1-6; D perhaps matches TRBD1 (6 bases). CDR3 length: 14 amino acids. Germline lookup yields CDR1 WSHSY and CDR2 SAAADI. The V end lost 5 bases, the J end lost 7 bases, and 12 bases lay between the germline ends. CDR3 DNA sequence: TGCGCCAGCAGTAATACAGGGAACAATTCACCCCTCCACTTT. It is translated as CASSNTGNNSPLHF.

The table lists this clonotype with a few counts. The V call is TRBV25-1, the J call TRBJ2-3, with 10 positions matching TRBD1. The ends lost 2 bases at V and 1 base at J; junction bases unmatched: 0. Germline CDR1 is MGHDK and CDR2 is SYGVNS. The CDR3 consists of 15 residues. For the CDR3, the DNA is TGTGCCAGCAGTGAAGGGACAGGGGGCACAGATACGCAGTATTTT. Its translation: CASSEGTGGTDTQYF.

The J gene is TRBJ2-7, the V gene TRBV9; D is unclear. The CDR3 extends over 14 amino acids. Per germline, CDR1 SGDLS and CDR2 YYNGEE. V shed 4 bases and J shed 3 bases, with 14 bases lying between them. The CDR3 DNA is TGTGCCAGCAGCCCCCATAGAGTTGGCTACGAGCAGTACTTC. The encoded protein is CASSPHRVGYEQYF. Together with reference TRBV9 and TRBJ2-7, the CDR3 gives the full variable domain: DSGVTQTPKHLITATGQRVTLRCSPRSGDLSVYWYQQSLDQGLQFLIQYYNGEERAKGNILERFSAQQFPDLHSELNLSSLELGDSALYFCASSPHRVGYEQYFGPGTRLTVT.

This chain uses TRBV25-1 with TRBJ1-3; maybe TRBD1 (5 bases). The CDR3 has 14 residues. Germline V gene data show CDR1 as MGHDK and CDR2 as SYGVNS. V was pared by 3 bases and J by 10 bases, with 16 bases between. CDR3 amino acids: CASSDHTRASTIYF. DNA of the CDR3: TGTGCCAGCAGTGACCACACCAGGGCGTCAACCATATATTTT.

The chain has TRBV7-8 and TRBJ2-3, with a possible D match to TRBD2 (6 bases). The CDR3 runs to 15 residues. Germline CDR1 is SGHVS and CDR2 is FQNEAQ. V gave up 7 bases and J gave up 0 bases, with 14 bases separating them. The CDR3 DNA is TGTGCCAGCACCGTGCTTGCGGGAAGCACAGATACGCAGTATTTT. This gives the protein CASTVLAGSTDTQYF.

This chain joins TRBV20-1 and TRBJ2-7, with D possibly being TRBD2 (5 bases). Trimming removed 0 bases at V and 3 bases at J, with 12 bases between. Germline assignment: CDR1 DFQATT and CDR2 SNEGSKA (reference sequence). CDR3 size: 14 residues. CDR3 in amino acids: CSARDYEGFYEQYF. The CDR3 DNA reads as TGCAGTGCTAGAGATTATGAGGGATTCTACGAGCAGTACTTC.

This clonotype was picked up a small number of times. The V gene is TRBV20-1, the J gene TRBJ1-1, with TRBD1 matching 9 bases. The germline V gene has CDR1 DFQATT and CDR2 SNEGSKA (reference sequence). Losses at the gene ends were 5 bases for V and 5 bases for J; bases not matched to a gene: 6. The CDR3 has 13 residues. CDR3 region: CSAEGTGRTEAFF. The DNA of the CDR3 is TGCAGTGCTGAGGGGACAGGGCGAACTGAAGCTTTCTTT.

The J gene is TRBJ2-5, the V gene TRBV5-1; TRBD1 matches 11 bases. V gave up 3 bases and J gave up 6 bases; unmatched junction bases: 1. The CDR3 has 13 residues. From germline, CDR1 is SGHRS and CDR2 YFSETQ. CDR3 bases: TGCGCCAGCAGCTGGACAGGGGGCCAGACCCAGTACTTC. Translating it yields CASSWTGGQTQYF.

This clonotype has just a few counts. The V gene is TRBV20-1, the J gene TRBJ2-5; D is unclear. The CDR3 spans 16 residues. The V and J ends lost 0 bases and 1 base respectively, with 15 bases between them. CDR1 DFQATT and CDR2 SNEGSKA come from the germline V gene (reference sequence). The CDR3 DNA follows: TGCAGTGCTAGAGATGGTCGGCGTACCATCCAAGAGACCCAGTACTTC. It translates to CSARDGRRTIQETQYF.

The chain combines TRBV4-2 with TRBJ2-3, with D maybe TRBD2 (5 bases). V was shortened by 1 base and J by 0 bases, with 8 bases between the two germline ends. Germline loops: CDR1 LGHNA, CDR2 YNFKEQ. This CDR3 is built from 15 residues. CDR3 bases: TGTGCCAGCAGCCAAGGGCCTAGCAGCACAGATACGCAGTATTTT. Translation: CASSQGPSSTDTQYF.

There are a few counts of this clonotype. This CDR3 is CSARDERRGYEQYF. As DNA, the CDR3 is TGCAGTGCTAGAGACGAGCGGAGGGGCTACGAGCAGTACTTC. This chain uses TRBV20-1 with TRBJ2-7; perhaps TRBD2 as D (6 bases). Germline V gene sequence: CDR1 DFQATT, CDR2 SNEGSKA (reference sequence). This CDR3 region has 14 residues. The V end was cut by 0 bases, the J end by 3 bases, with 12 bases between.

This clonotype has just a few counts. V is TRBV14 and J is TRBJ2-2; 10 positions match TRBD1. This CDR3 spans 16 amino acids. With V trimmed by 3 bases and J by 4 bases, 5 bases remained unmatched. Germline-derived CDR1 and CDR2 are SGHDN and FVKESK. CDR3: CASSHGDRGITGELFF. The CDR3 region has the DNA TGTGCCAGCAGCCATGGGGACAGGGGCATCACCGGGGAGCTGTTTTTT.

The V and J genes are TRBV19 and TRBJ2-3; 14 positions match TRBD2. The CDR3 spans 18 residues. Germline assignment: CDR1 LNHDA and CDR2 SQIVND (reference sequence). Trimming cost V 6 bases and J 1 base; bases outside gene matches: 9. The CDR3 spells CASSKTTGLAGGTDTQYF. The CDR3 nucleotides read TGTGCCAGTAGCAAAACCACGGGACTAGCGGGGGGCACAGATACGCAGTATTTT.

This clonotype was counted between two and nine times. This chain links TRBV12-3 or TRBV12-4 with TRBJ2-6; D is unclear. The CDR3 is 17 amino acids. The V gene lost 2 bases and the J gene lost 0 bases, with 11 bases spanning the gap. The CDR3 region has the DNA TGTGCCAGCAGTTTAAATTGGGTCCTCTCTGGGGCCAACGTCCTGACTTTC. Residues: CASSLNWVLSGANVLTF.